The rows below give T cell receptor beta chains drawn from one sample of a study of cytomegalovirus exposure and HLA in healthy donors. Profiled with immunoSEQ multiplex PCR; TCRdb holds only in-frame clones, not every one. The sample lists tens of thousands of clones; around 72% were seen once. The sample taken for sequencing was PBMCs. These TCRs come from a middle-aged woman in good health and CMV-seropositive. Each CDR3 is given with its conserved first and last residue. The order of the fields is D gene, J gene, clone size, V gene, CDR3 protein, CDR3 DNA. A D gene is named only where the DNA matches it firmly. Expanded clones get a size class; other rows say once, few or many, or leave the size out.

>TRBD2|TRBJ2-1|many|TRBV4-1
CASRQGLAGSNEQFF
TGCGCCAGCAGACAGGGACTAGCGGGGAGCAATGAGCAGTTCTTC
>TRBD2|TRBJ2-2|NA|TRBV5-1
CASSGVLAGNTGELFF
TGCGCCAGCAGCGGCGTCCTAGCGGGGAACACCGGGGAGCTGTTTTTT
>TRBD1|TRBJ1-4|NA|TRBV19
CASSIGQGGSKLFF
TGTGCCAGTAGTATCGGACAGGGCGGGTCGAAACTGTTTTTT
>TRBD1|TRBJ1-3|NA|TRBV7-3
CASSLTGGSGNTIYF
TGTGCCAGCAGTTTAACAGGGGGCTCTGGAAACACCATATATTTT
>TRBD1|TRBJ2-7|NA|TRBV25-1
CASRETGGFHEQYF
TGTGCCAGCAGGGAGACAGGGGGCTTCCACGAGCAGTACTTC
>NA|TRBJ1-5|NA|TRBV18
CASSVQGDQPQHF
TGTGCCAGCTCAGTCCAGGGTGATCAGCCCCAGCATTTT
>NA|TRBJ1-4|few|TRBV2
CASSDGQNNEKLFF
TGTGCCAGCAGTGATGGTCAGAATAATGAAAAACTGTTTTTT
>TRBD2|TRBJ2-3|once|TRBV5-4
CASHTTMSSGAGTQYF
TGTGCCAGCCACACTACAATGTCTAGCGGGGCGGGTACGCAGTATTTT
>NA|TRBJ1-6|NA|TRBV10-3
CAISEGLSVSPLHF
TGTGCCATCAGTGAGGGACTAAGCGTATCACCCCTCCACTTT
>NA|TRBJ2-1|few|TRBV19
CASRFMGDEQFF
TGTGCCAGCCGGTTTATGGGCGATGAGCAGTTCTTC
>TRBD1|TRBJ1-2|NA|TRBV5-6
CASSLRDREGYGYTF
TGTGCCAGCAGCTTGCGGGACAGGGAAGGCTATGGCTACACCTTC